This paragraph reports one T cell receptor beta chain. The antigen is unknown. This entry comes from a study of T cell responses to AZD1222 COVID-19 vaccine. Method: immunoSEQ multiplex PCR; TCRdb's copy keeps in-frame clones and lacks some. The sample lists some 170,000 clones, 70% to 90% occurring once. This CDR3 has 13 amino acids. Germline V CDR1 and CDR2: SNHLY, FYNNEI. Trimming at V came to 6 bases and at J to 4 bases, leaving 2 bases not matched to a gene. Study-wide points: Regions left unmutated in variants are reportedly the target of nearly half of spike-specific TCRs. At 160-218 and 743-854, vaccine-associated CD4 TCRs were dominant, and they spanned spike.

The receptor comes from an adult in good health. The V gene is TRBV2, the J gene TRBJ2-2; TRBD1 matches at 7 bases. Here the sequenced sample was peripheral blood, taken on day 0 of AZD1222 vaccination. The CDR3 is CASRGDSTGELFF. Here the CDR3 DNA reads TGTGCCAGCAGAGGGGACAGCACCGGGGAGCTGTTTTTT.